This TCR beta chain was identified in a study of shared clonotypes between healthy human individuals. For the study at large: A couple of women and three men aged 18 to 49 served as donors. Each donor's CD8 memory used one plate, CD8 naive two, each CD4 subset three. Study-wide findings and caveats: It was observed that approximately 5% of naive CD4 clonotypes were shared across a few donors.

Germline CDR1 reads SGHAT; CDR2 reads FQNNGV. The CDR3 spans 15 residues. Trimming shortened V by 1 base and J by 5 bases, and 11 bases separated the two germline ends. This table comes from immunoSEQ multiplex PCR, and its TCRdb copy is limited to in-frame clones, with some not included. In the table there are more than 2 million clones, 95% of which are singletons. In regard to this clone: Its antigen is undetermined.

The sequenced sample consisted of naive CD4+ T cells sorted from blood. Subset described: CD45RA+ positively selected. The clonotype originates from a man aged 18-30 years in good health. J is TRBJ2-2 and V is TRBV11-2, with D perhaps TRBD1 or TRBD2 (6 bases each). CDR3 nucleotides: TGTGCCAGCAGCTTAGCGAAGGGGGGAACCGGGGAGCTGTTTTTT. Encoded protein: CASSLAKGGTGELFF.